Given below is one T cell receptor (beta chain) in context. Its antigen is unidentified. The data were taken from a study of vaccination and CD4 T cells after COVID-19. Study background: The BNT162b2 or mRNA-1273 vaccine was given to participants in two doses. Drawing of post-COVID samples took place a median roughly 92 days after diagnosis (range 35 to 161). The stimulating agents, overlapping spike peptides, came from SARS-CoV-2, HCoV-NL63, HCoV-OC43 and HCoV-229E.

V was clipped by 4 bases and J by 7 bases, with 12 bases between them. CDR3 size: 13 residues. Germline CDR1 SGHRS, CDR2 YFSETQ. Study findings and constraints: Going from about 22 to 38, median SARS-CoV-2-reactive clonotypes did not rise significantly.

Treatment noted: roughly 11-day PBMC culture with coronavirus spike peptide pools or control peptides (ViraFEST assay). Scientists ran DNA taken from cultured CD4+ T cells through the Oncomine TCR Beta short-read assay for sequencing. TCRdb reprocessed the PCR reads via MiXCR and lists one record per CDR3 protein. Seen here are around 9,200 distinct CDR3 sequences, roughly 42% observed once, and the top ten hold 10% to 15%. The chain uses TRBV5-1 and TRBJ1-5; D gene uncertain. This receptor was identified in a human donor who had recovered from COVID-19. The specimen sequenced was CD4+ T cells from blood, cultured in vitro. The CDR3 loop reads CASSLTPGQPQHF. CDR3 DNA sequence: TGCGCCAGCAGCCTCACGCCCGGGCAGCCCCAGCATTTT.